Each of the 20 T cell receptor beta chains below was sequenced from the same sample in a study of blood T cells in healthy people across ages (dated by TCRdb to 2015 to 2017). Receptor libraries were prepared by 5' RACE. TCRdb names Illumina HiSeq 2500 as the instrument used. A second about 7 to 12 cycle PCR used a sample-barcoded 5' primer and a J-beta primer mix. The public reads were run again by TCRdb, first through fastp at Q25 and then through MiXCR, and only productive beta chains were kept. Merged by CDR3 protein, the rows form single entries marked with the most common genes and DNA. The table for this sample lists around 800,000 distinct CDR3 sequences; approximately 65% of them were counted only once. In total, the top ten clones hold around 30% of the sample. The sequencing input was blood. These receptors were collected from a young man in good health.

CDR3 sequence reads: CASITSGAVYEQFF. For the CDR3, the DNA is TGTGCCAGCATCACCAGCGGGGCGGTCTATGAGCAGTTCTTC. J is TRBJ2-1 and V is TRBV28; 7 bases line up with TRBD2. The ends lost 7 bases at V and 8 bases at J; junction bases unmatched: 11. This CDR3 comprises 14 residues. Germline values: CDR1 MDHEN, CDR2 SYDVKM.

The chain couples TRBV4-3 to TRBJ2-5, with 9 nucleotides matching TRBD1. The trim removed 4 bases at V and 1 base at J, leaving 4 bases unmatched. Germline CDR1 and CDR2: LGHNA and YSLEER. CDR3 length: 15 residues. This CDR3 is CASSRGQGIQETQYF. CDR3 sequence (DNA): TGCGCCAGCAGCCGGGGACAGGGAATCCAAGAGACCCAGTACTTC.

Only a few counts were recorded for this clonotype. This sequence joins TRBV6-5 and TRBJ2-7, with D hard to call. Trimming removed 11 bases at V and 3 bases at J, with 11 bases between. The CDR3 runs to 11 residues. Germline V gene sequence: CDR1 MNHEY, CDR2 SVGAGI. The CDR3 coding sequence is TGTGCCCGCAATAGACACTACGAGCAGTACTTC. This translates into CARNRHYEQYF.

In its sample, this clonotype was seen a few times. This chain joins TRBV7-9 and TRBJ2-3; D not certain. Germline CDR1 SEHNR, CDR2 FQNEAQ (reference sequence). This CDR3 spans 14 amino acids. Trimming pared 3 bases from V and 1 base from J, leaving 8 bases between. The CDR3 nucleotides are TGTGCCAGCAGCTTGGGGTTTGGCACAGATACGCAGTATTTT. Encoded protein: CASSLGFGTDTQYF.

V gene TRBV7-9 combines with J gene TRBJ2-1; 16 nucleotides align to TRBD2. The V gene's germline CDR1 is SEHNR and CDR2 FQNEAQ (reference sequence). The ends lost 3 bases at V and 7 bases at J; junction bases unmatched: 9. This CDR3 has 18 residues. CDR3 loop: CASSLAGLAGGPRNEQFF. CDR3 DNA sequence: TGTGCCAGCAGCTTGGCGGGACTAGCGGGGGGGCCTCGGAATGAGCAGTTCTTC.

The sample holds a few counts of this clonotype. The chain carries TRBV12-3 or TRBV12-4 and TRBJ1-6, with D unclear. The CDR3 extends over 12 amino acids. Trimming cost V 6 bases and J 9 bases, with 9 bases left between them. The CDR3 is CASSPVGSPLHF. The CDR3 DNA follows: TGTGCCAGCAGCCCCGTCGGTTCACCCCTCCACTTT.

On this clonotype: A much larger clone lies one base from this, so it may be a read error. The chain recombines TRBV6-2 or TRBV6-3 with TRBJ2-1; maybe TRBD2 (5 bases). With 9 bases removed from V and 2 bases from J, the gap between germline ends came to 14 bases. This CDR3 is 14 amino acids long. CDR1 is MNHEY, CDR2 SVGEGT, per germline. The CDR3 nucleotides read TGTGCCAGGAGACGGGGTGGACCCTACAATGAGCAGTTCTTC. Amino acids: CARRRGGPYNEQFF.

This chain uses TRBV6-5 with TRBJ2-1; D remains ambiguous. Germline lookup yields CDR1 MNHEY and CDR2 SVGAGI. Deletions cut 4 bases from V and 9 bases from J, with 25 bases between. CDR3 size: 17 residues. The CDR3 protein is CASSSLRGARQLGEQFF. Here the CDR3 DNA reads TGTGCCAGCAGTTCTCTACGAGGAGCGAGACAATTGGGTGAGCAGTTCTTC.

A few counts support this clonotype. This chain uses TRBV5-4 with TRBJ2-1, with 7 positions matching TRBD1. The CDR3 covers 15 residues. Germline CDR1 reads SGHNT; CDR2 reads YYREEE (reference sequence). The V and J ends lost 0 bases and 2 bases, in that order; junction bases with no gene match: 2. The CDR3 sequence is CASSLEGAAYNEQFF. CDR3 nucleotide sequence: TGTGCCAGCAGCTTGGAGGGGGCCGCCTACAATGAGCAGTTCTTC.

As to this clonotype: A junction end diverges from the germline sequence, so it may reflect a read error. The V and J genes are TRBV6-6 and TRBJ1-1; D is unresolved. This CDR3 has 12 residues. In germline, CDR1 is MNHNY, CDR2 SVGAGI (reference sequence). The chain's CDR3 is CASKTPNTGAFF. CDR3 nucleotides: TGTGCCAGTAAGACACCCAACACTGGAGCTTTCTTT.

The chain carries TRBV29-1 and TRBJ2-3; TRBD1 aligns across 9 bases. CDR3 length equals 15 residues. Trimming cost V 8 bases and J 4 bases; bases outside gene matches: 13. CDR1 SQVTM and CDR2 ANQGSEA come from the germline V gene. The CDR3: CSPGSGTGYPDTQYF. The CDR3 DNA follows: TGCAGCCCCGGTTCCGGGACAGGGTATCCAGATACGCAGTATTTT.

J is TRBJ2-1 and V is TRBV9; D is undetermined. This CDR3 has 12 amino acids. V lost 0 bases to trimming and J lost 10 bases, with 8 bases between them. In germline, CDR1 is SGDLS, CDR2 YYNGEE. The CDR3, as DNA: TGTGCCAGCAGCGTAGTCGGTGAGGAGCAGTTCTTC. This sequence encodes CASSVVGEEQFF.

The chain uses TRBV5-5 and TRBJ1-2; D not certain. The CDR3 is 14 residues long. Trimming took off 7 bases at V and 2 bases at J, with 15 bases between the two ends. From germline, CDR1 is SGHKS and CDR2 YYEKEE (reference sequence). In DNA form, the CDR3 reads TGTGCCAGCGAGCTTGTTGGGATGAACTATGGCTACACCTTC. Translation: CASELVGMNYGYTF.

The chain joins TRBV7-2 to TRBJ2-5, with TRBD1 matching over 7 bases. Germline loops: CDR1 SGHTA, CDR2 FQGNSA. The CDR3 consists of 14 residues. Unmatched junction bases numbered 5, after V lost 6 bases and J lost 1 base. The DNA for the CDR3 is TGTGCCAGCAGTTATACAGGGGCCCAAGAGACCCAGTACTTC. It is translated as CASSYTGAQETQYF.

CDR3 bases: TGTGCCAGCAGCATAGGTTCATGGGGCAATGAGCAGTTCTTC. Its translation: CASSIGSWGNEQFF. The J gene is TRBJ2-1, the V gene TRBV3-1; D gene ambiguous. The CDR3 runs 14 residues. The germline gives CDR1 LGHDT, CDR2 YNNKEL (reference sequence). Trimming cost V 5 bases and J 6 bases, with 14 bases left between them.

The rearrangement links TRBV27 to TRBJ2-1; 9 bases are shared with TRBD1. Germline values: CDR1 MNHEY, CDR2 SMNVEV (reference sequence). The CDR3 covers 15 residues. Unmatched junction bases numbered 17, after V lost 8 bases and J lost 12 bases. The CDR3 loop reads CASRVGDRAIYGQFF. The CDR3, as DNA: TGTGCCAGCCGAGTAGGGGACAGGGCTATCTATGGGCAGTTCTTC.

Worth noting for this clonotype: A much larger clone lies one base from this, so it may be a read error. The CDR3 sequence: CASSRTSGGGNERFF. The CDR3 DNA is TGTGCCAGCAGCCGGACTAGCGGGGGGGGCAATGAGCGGTTCTTC. This chain joins TRBV28 and TRBJ2-1; 15 nucleotides align to TRBD2. Germline CDR1 is MDHEN and CDR2 is SYDVKM. The CDR3 covers 15 residues.

The chain employs TRBV5-1 and TRBJ2-7; 7 positions match TRBD1. Germline V gene sequence: CDR1 SGHRS, CDR2 YFSETQ. J was trimmed by 6 bases and V by 3 bases; bases with no gene match: 12. This CDR3 spans 15 amino acids. The CDR3 protein is CASSSKDRRIGEQYF. The CDR3 DNA reads as TGCGCCAGCAGCTCTAAGGACAGGAGGATTGGCGAGCAGTACTTC.

This clonotype was picked up a small number of times. This chain uses TRBV9 with TRBJ2-2; 9 bases align to TRBD1. The CDR3 has 17 amino acids. V lost 4 bases, J lost 1 base, and 8 bases stayed unmatched. Germline assignment: CDR1 SGDLS and CDR2 YYNGEE. CDR3 coding DNA: TGTGCCAGCAGCCAGGACAGGGGAGGGTGGAACACCGGGGAGCTGTTTTTT. This translates into CASSQDRGGWNTGELFF.

This chain uses TRBV29-1 with TRBJ2-5; D unresolved. Germline CDR1 SQVTM, CDR2 ANQGSEA. Trimming removed 6 bases at V and 2 bases at J, with 7 bases between. The length of the CDR3 is 11 residues. This CDR3 reads CSVNSQETQYF. In nucleotides, the CDR3 is TGCAGCGTCAACAGTCAAGAGACCCAGTACTTC.